This T cell receptor (beta chain) was found in a study of T cells in Graves' hyperthyroidism and ophthalmopathy. A note on this clonotype: The antigen remains undetermined.

Study-wide findings and caveats: Model output signaled ophthalmopathy a median about seven months ahead of onset.

Isolation of PBMCs was performed on about 9.9 ml fresh peripheral blood. From RNA transcripts, TCR beta CDR3 regions were amplified. The HTBI primer set served for first-round RT-PCR of the TCR CDR3. TCRdb re-derived calls from the multiplex PCR reads in MiXCR, one entry per CDR3 protein. The sample lists about 600,000 distinct CDR3 sequences; 14% were seen once. This receptor was taken from a woman aged 18-30 years with Graves' ophthalmopathy. Sequenced material: blood.

Written as DNA, the CDR3 is TGTGCCGTTGACCCAAGGGGCTATGGCTACACCTTC. Translating gives CAVDPRGYGYTF. The chain joins TRBV30 to TRBJ1-2; D might be TRBD1 (5 bases). The V gene lost 8 bases and the J gene lost 4 bases, with 14 bases spanning the gap. Germline V gene data show CDR1 as GTSNPN and CDR2 as SVGIG (reference sequence). This CDR3 has 12 amino acids.